Given below is one T cell receptor beta chain in context. The data are from a study of blood T cell repertoires in COVID-19. Study summary: Material from acute and convalescent COVID-19 was sourced from the United States, Italy and Spain. PBMCs, B-cell-depleted T cells, or T cells were the source of the cDNA or gDNA that made up the material.

Original handling: Estimation of nucleated cell counts relied on the amplification of reference gene primers. The table came from immunoSEQ multiplex PCR; TCRdb's copy has only in-frame clones and leaves some out. D and trimming come from the DNA, and the V and J calls and clone size come from that table. The data hold approximately 210,000 clones, with 65% to 90% observed a single time. Enrollment of patients from Seattle took place during active infection, with longitudinal follow-up. The CDR3 loop spans 12 amino acids. V was pared by 9 bases and J by 1 base, with 0 bases of the junction left unmatched. Germline V CDR1 and CDR2: ENHRY, SYGVKD.

The V gene is TRBV10-3, the J gene TRBJ2-3; 8 positions agree with TRBD2. Sequenced sample: peripheral blood. The clonotype comes from a man aged 50-60 years with COVID-19, enrolled during active disease. The CDR3 region has the DNA TGTGCCATGCGGGGGGGCACAGATACGCAGTATTTT. Translating gives CAMRGGTDTQYF.